Here is one T cell receptor (beta chain) with its context. Germline assignment: CDR1 LNHDA and CDR2 SQIVND (reference sequence). Trimming stripped 10 bases from V and 2 bases from J, with 19 bases between. The CDR3 runs to 15 residues. The data were taken from a study of control samples from healthy donors and cancer patients. The protocol was immunoSEQ multiplex PCR, while the TCRdb copy is restricted to in-frame clones and leaves out a portion. The data contain tens of thousands of clones, more than 70% of them singletons. Sequences were obtained from PBMCs. This TCR came from a middle-aged man with colorectal cancer. The genes are TRBV19 and TRBJ2-3, with D perhaps matching TRBD2 (6 bases). CDR3 residues: CATHPGGTSTDTQYF. The CDR3 DNA reads TGTGCCACCCACCCTGGCGGGACTTCCACAGATACGCAGTATTTT.